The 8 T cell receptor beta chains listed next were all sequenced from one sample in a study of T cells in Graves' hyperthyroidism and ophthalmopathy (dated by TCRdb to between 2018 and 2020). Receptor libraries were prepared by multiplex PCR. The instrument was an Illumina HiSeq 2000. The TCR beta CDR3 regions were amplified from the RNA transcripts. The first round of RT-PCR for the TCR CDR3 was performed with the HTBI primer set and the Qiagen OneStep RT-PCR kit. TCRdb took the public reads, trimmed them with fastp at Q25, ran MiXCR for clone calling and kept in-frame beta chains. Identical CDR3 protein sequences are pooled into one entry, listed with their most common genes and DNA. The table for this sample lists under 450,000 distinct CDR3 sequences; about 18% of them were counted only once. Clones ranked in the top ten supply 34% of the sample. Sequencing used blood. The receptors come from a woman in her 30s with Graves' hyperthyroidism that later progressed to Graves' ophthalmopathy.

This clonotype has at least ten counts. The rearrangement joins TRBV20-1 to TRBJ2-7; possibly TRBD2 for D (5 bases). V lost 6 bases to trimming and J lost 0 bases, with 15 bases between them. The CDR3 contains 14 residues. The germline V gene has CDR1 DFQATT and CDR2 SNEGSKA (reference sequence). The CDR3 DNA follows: TGCAGTGCCAAACTAGTAACATCCTCCTACGAGCAGTACTTC. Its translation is CSAKLVTSSYEQYF.

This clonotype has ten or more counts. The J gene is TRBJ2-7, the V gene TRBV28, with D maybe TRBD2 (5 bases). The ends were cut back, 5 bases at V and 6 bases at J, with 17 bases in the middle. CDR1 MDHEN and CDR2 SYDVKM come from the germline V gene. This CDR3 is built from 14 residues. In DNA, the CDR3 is TGTGCCAGCAGTCCCGATTGGAGGTTTTTCGAGCAGTACTTC. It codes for CASSPDWRFFEQYF.

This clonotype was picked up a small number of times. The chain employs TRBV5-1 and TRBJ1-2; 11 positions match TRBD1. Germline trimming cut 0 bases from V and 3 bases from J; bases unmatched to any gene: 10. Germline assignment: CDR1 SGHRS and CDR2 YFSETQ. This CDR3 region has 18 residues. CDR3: CASSLAWTGGEGDYGYTF. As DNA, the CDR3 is TGCGCCAGCAGCTTGGCGTGGACAGGGGGCGAAGGTGACTATGGCTACACCTTC.

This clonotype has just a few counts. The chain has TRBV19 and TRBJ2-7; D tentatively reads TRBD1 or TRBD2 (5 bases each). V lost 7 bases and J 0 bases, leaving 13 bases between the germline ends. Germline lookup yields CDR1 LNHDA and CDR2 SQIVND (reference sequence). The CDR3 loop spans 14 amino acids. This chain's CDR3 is CASKDTRDSYEQYF. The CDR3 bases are TGTGCCAGTAAGGACACACGGGACTCCTACGAGCAGTACTTC.

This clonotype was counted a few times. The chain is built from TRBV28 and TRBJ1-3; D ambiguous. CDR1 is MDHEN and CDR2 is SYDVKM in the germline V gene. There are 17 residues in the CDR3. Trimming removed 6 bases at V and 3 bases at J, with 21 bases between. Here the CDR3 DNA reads TGTGCCAGCAGCCCCTGGCGCTGGGGAGAAGATGGAAACACCATATATTTT. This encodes CASSPWRWGEDGNTIYF. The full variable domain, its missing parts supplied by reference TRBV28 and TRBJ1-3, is DVKVTQSSRYLVKRTGEKVFLECVQDMDHENMFWYRQDPGLGLRLIYFSYDVKMKEKGDIPEGYSVSREKKERFSLILESASTNQTSMYLCASSPWRWGEDGNTIYFGEGSWLTVV.

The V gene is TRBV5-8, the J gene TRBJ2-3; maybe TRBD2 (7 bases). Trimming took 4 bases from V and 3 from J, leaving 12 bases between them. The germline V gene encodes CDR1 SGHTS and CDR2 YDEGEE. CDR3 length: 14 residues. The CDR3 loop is CASSRTRGTDTQYF. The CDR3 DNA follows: TGTGCCAGCAGCAGGACTAGGGGGACAGATACGCAGTATTTT.

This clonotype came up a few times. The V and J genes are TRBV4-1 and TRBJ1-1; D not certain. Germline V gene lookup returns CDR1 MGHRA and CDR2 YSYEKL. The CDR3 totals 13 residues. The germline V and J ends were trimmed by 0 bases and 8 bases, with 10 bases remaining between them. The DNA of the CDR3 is TGCGCCAGCAGCCAAGAATTTGGTCTGGAAGCTTTCTTT. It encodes CASSQEFGLEAFF.

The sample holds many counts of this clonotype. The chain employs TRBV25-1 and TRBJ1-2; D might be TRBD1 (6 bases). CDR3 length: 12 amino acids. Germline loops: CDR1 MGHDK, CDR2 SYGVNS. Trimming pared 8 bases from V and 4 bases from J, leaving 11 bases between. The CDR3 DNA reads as TGTGCCAGCGGGGGCTTAAGCTATGGCTACACCTTC. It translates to CASGGLSYGYTF.